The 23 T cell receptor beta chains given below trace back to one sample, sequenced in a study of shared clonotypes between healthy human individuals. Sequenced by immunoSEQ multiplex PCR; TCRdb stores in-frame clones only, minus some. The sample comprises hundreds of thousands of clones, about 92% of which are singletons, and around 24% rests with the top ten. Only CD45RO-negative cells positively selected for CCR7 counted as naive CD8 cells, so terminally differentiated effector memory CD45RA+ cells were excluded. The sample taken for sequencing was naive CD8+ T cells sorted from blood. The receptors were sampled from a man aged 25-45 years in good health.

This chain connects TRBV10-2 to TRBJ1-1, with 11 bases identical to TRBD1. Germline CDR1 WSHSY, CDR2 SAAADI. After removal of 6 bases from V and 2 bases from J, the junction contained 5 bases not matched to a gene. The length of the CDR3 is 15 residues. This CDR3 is CASRAGQGANTEAFF. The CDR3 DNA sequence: TGCGCCAGCAGGGCCGGACAGGGGGCTAACACTGAAGCTTTCTTT.

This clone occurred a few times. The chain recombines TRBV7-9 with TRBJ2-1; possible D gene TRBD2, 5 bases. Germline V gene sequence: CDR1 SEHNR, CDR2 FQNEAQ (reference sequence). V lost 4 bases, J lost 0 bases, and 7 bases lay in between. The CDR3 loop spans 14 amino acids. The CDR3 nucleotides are TGTGCCAGCAGCTCAGAGGGCTCCTACAATGAGCAGTTCTTC. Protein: CASSSEGSYNEQFF. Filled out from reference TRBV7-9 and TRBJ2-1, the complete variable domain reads DTGVSQNPRHKITKRGQNVTFRCDPISEHNRLYWYRQTLGQGPEFLTYFQNEAQLEKSRLLSDRFSAERPKGSFSTLEIQRTEQGDSAMYLCASSSEGSYNEQFFGPGTRLTVL.

As DNA, the CDR3 is TGCGCCAGCAGCTCTGACTTTAGCGGAGCCCAATACAATGAGCAGTTCTTC. Encoded protein: CASSSDFSGAQYNEQFF. This sequence joins TRBV5-1 and TRBJ2-1; D is perhaps TRBD2 (6 bases). Germline-derived CDR1 and CDR2 are SGHRS and YFSETQ. CDR3 length: 17 residues. The V end lost 3 bases, the J end lost 4 bases, and 20 bases lay between the germline ends.

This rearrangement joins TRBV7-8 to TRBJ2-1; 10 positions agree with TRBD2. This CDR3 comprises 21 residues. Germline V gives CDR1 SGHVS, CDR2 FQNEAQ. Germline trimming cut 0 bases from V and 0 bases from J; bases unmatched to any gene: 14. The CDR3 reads CASSLAGASGSVIPSYNEQFF. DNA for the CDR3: TGTGCCAGCAGCTTAGCGGGAGCTAGCGGGAGTGTTATCCCCTCCTACAATGAGCAGTTCTTC.

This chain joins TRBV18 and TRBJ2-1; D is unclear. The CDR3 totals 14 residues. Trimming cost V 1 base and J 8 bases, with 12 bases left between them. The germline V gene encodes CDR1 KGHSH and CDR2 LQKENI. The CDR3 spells CASSPQPRLDEQFF. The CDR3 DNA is TGTGCCAGCTCACCACAACCCAGGCTCGATGAGCAGTTCTTC.

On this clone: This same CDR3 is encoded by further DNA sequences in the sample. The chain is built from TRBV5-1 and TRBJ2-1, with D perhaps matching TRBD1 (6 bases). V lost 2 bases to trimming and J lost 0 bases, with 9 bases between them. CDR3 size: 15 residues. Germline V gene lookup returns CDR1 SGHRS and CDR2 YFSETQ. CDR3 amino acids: CASSLGQSSYNEQFF. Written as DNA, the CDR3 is TGCGCCAGCAGCTTAGGACAGAGCTCCTACAATGAGCAGTTCTTC.

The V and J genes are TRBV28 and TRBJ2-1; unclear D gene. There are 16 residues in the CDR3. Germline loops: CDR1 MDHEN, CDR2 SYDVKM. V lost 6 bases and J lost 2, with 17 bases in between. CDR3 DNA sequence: TGTGCCAGCAGCGTTCCCACAGCCGACCCCTACAATGAGCAGTTCTTC. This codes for CASSVPTADPYNEQFF.

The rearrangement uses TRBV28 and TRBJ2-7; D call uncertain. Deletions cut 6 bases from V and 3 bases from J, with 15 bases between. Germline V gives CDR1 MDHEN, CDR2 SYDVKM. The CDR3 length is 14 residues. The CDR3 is CASRTMGWDYEQYF. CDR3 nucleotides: TGTGCCAGCAGAACAATGGGTTGGGACTACGAGCAGTACTTC.

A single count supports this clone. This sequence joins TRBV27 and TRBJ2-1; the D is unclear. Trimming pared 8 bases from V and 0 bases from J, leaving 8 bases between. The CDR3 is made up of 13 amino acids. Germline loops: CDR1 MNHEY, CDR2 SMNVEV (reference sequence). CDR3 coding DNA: TGTGCCAGCTCTCGGGTCTCCTACAATGAGCAGTTCTTC. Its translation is CASSRVSYNEQFF.

CDR3 in amino acids: CASSSDEIWTTYEQYF. The CDR3 DNA follows: TGTGCCAGCTCATCGGACGAAATCTGGACTACCTACGAGCAGTACTTC. The chain has TRBV18 and TRBJ2-7, with a possible D match to TRBD2 (6 bases). Trimming shortened V by 5 bases and J by 2 bases, and 19 bases separated the two germline ends. CDR1 KGHSH and CDR2 LQKENI come from the germline V gene. The CDR3 has 16 amino acids.

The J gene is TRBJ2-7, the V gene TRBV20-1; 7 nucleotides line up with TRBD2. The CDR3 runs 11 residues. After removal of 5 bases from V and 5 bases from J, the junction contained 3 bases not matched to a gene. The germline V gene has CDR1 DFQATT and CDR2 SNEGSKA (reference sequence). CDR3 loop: CSAFSGDEQYF. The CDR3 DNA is TGCAGTGCTTTCAGCGGGGACGAGCAGTACTTC.

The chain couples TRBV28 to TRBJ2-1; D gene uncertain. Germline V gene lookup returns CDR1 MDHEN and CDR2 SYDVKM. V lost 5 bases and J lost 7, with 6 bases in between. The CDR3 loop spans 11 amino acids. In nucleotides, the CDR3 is TGTGCCAGCAGTATAGGGAATGAGCAGTTCTTC. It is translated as CASSIGNEQFF.

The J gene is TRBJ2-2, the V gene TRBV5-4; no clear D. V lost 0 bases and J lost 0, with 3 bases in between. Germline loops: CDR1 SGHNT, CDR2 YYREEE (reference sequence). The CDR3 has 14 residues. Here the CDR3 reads CASSLATNTGELFF. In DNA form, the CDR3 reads TGTGCCAGCAGCTTGGCCACGAACACCGGGGAGCTGTTTTTT.

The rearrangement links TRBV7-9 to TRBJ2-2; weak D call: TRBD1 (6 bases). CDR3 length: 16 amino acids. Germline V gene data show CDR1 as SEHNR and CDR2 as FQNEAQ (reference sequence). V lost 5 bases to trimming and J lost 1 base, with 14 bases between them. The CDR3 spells CASSPLTGGNTGELFF. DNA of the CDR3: TGTGCCAGCAGCCCTCTGACAGGAGGGAACACCGGGGAGCTGTTTTTT.

The CDR3 loop reads CASRRPPGQEFSYEQYF. The DNA of the CDR3 is TGTGCCAGCAGACGTCCGCCGGGACAGGAATTCTCCTACGAGCAGTACTTC. The V and J genes are TRBV28 and TRBJ2-7; 8 nucleotides agree with TRBD1. Trimming took 6 bases from V and 0 from J; bases not matched to a gene: 13. The CDR3 consists of 17 residues. Germline CDR1 and CDR2: MDHEN and SYDVKM.

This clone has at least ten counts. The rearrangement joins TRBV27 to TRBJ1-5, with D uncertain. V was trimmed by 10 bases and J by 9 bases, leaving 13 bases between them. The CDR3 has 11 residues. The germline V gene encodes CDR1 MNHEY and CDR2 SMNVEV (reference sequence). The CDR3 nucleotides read TGTGCCACCGGGTGGTTGCGGCCCCAGCATTTT. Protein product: CATGWLRPQHF.

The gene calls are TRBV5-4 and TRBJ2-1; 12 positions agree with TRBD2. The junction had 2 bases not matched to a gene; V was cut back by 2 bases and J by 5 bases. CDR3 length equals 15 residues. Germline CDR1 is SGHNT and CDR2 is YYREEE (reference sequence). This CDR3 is CASSLLAGGNNEQFF. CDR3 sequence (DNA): TGTGCCAGCAGCTTACTAGCGGGAGGAAACAATGAGCAGTTCTTC.

CDR3 DNA: TGCGCCAGCAGCCAAGGGGGGGACACGACGTATTATGGCTACACCTTC. Its translation: CASSQGGDTTYYGYTF. The rearrangement links TRBV4-1 to TRBJ1-2; D might be TRBD1 (6 bases). Deletions cut 1 base from V and 5 bases from J, with 17 bases between. Looked up from germline, CDR1 is MGHRA and CDR2 is YSYEKL. The length of the CDR3 is 16 residues.

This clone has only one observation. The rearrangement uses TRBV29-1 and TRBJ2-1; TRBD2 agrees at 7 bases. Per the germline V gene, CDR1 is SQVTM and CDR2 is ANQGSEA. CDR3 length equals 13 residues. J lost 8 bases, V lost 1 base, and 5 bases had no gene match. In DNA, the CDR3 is TGCAGCGTTGAAGGCGGGAGATTATATGAGCAGTTCTTC. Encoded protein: CSVEGGRLYEQFF.

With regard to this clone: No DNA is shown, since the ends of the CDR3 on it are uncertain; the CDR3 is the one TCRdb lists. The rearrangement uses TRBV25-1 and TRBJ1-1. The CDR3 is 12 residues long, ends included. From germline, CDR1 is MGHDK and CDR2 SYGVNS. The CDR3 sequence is CASSEYSGRAFF.

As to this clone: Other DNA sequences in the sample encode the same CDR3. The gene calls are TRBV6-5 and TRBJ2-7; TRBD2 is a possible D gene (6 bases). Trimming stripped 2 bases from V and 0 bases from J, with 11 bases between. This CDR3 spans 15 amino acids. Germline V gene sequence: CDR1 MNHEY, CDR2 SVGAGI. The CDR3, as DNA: TGTGCCAGCAGTTACGGGACTCCAAGCTCCTACGAGCAGTACTTC. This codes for CASSYGTPSSYEQYF.

This chain's CDR3 is CSVDGGREADNEQFF. CDR3 in DNA: TGCAGCGTTGACGGGGGGCGGGAGGCTGACAATGAGCAGTTCTTC. The rearrangement links TRBV29-1 to TRBJ2-1; 8 nucleotides align to TRBD2. This CDR3 region has 15 residues. Looked up from germline, CDR1 is SQVTM and CDR2 is ANQGSEA. The V and J ends lost 3 bases and 5 bases, in that order; junction bases with no gene match: 9.

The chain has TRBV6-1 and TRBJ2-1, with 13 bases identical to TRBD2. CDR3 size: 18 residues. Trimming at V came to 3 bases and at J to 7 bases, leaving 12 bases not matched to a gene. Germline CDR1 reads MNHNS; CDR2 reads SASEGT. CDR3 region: CASSEEIKGLAGTNEQFF. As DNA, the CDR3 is TGTGCCAGCAGTGAGGAAATAAAGGGACTAGCGGGAACTAATGAGCAGTTCTTC.